A selection of T cell receptor beta chains follows, all from one sample in a study of blood T cell repertoires in COVID-19. The data were produced by immunoSEQ multiplex PCR, yet TCRdb's version contains in-frame clones alone and is incomplete. Among 300,000 to 400,000 clones listed, roughly 90% were seen once. The sample taken for sequencing was peripheral blood. The origin of the receptors is a young woman with COVID-19, enrolled during active disease. The CDR3 runs from the conserved cysteine through the conserved F or W. The D gene is left open where the match is weak. The size field is filled for only some rows; it gives once, few, many or a size class.

v_gene	abundance	d_gene	j_gene	CDR3aa	CDR3nt
TRBV9	-	TRBD1	TRBJ2-2	CASSVKGWDSDREQNTGELFF	TGTGCCAGCAGCGTAAAGGGCTGGGATTCGGACAGGGAACAGAACACCGGGGAGCTGTTTTTT
TRBV5-8	-	-	TRBJ2-3	CASALGSLADTQYF	TGTGCCAGCGCGTTGGGATCGTTAGCGGATACGCAGTATTTT
TRBV28	-	TRBD1	TRBJ2-3	CASSYGTGGTDTQYF	TGTGCCAGCAGTTACGGGACAGGGGGGACAGATACGCAGTATTTT
TRBV6-6	-	-	TRBJ1-2	CASSYLGQSNYGYTF	TGTGCCAGCAGTTACTTGGGGCAGTCTAACTATGGCTACACCTTC
TRBV14	-	-	TRBJ2-3	CASSRRLPTDTQYF	TGTGCCAGCAGCCGTCGACTACCCACAGATACGCAGTATTTT
TRBV10-2	-	-	TRBJ2-3	CASSVPRRRGYGTQYF	TGCGCCAGCAGTGTACCGAGGCGTAGGGGTTACGGTACGCAGTATTTT
TRBV6-4	once	-	TRBJ2-1	CASSEQTGNEQFF	TGTGCCAGCAGTGAGCAAACGGGGAATGAGCAGTTCTTC
TRBV27	-	-	TRBJ1-1	CASSLGLNTEAFF	TGTGCCAGCAGTTTAGGCTTGAACACTGAAGCTTTCTTT
TRBV11-2	once	-	TRBJ2-2	CASSPDRIGNTGELFF	TGTGCCAGCAGCCCCGACAGGATTGGGAACACCGGGGAGCTGTTTTTT
TRBV11-3	-	-	TRBJ2-1	CASSFLGGMGNEQFF	TGTGCCAGCAGCTTTCTCGGCGGGATGGGCAATGAGCAGTTCTTC
TRBV5-5	-	TRBD1	TRBJ2-2	CASSLLDRGFGELFF	TGTGCCAGCAGCCTCTTGGACAGGGGCTTCGGGGAGCTGTTTTTT
TRBV7-2	-	-	TRBJ1-3	CASSLVPLSGGNTIYF	TGTGCCAGCAGCTTAGTTCCCTTGTCGGGGGGAAACACCATATATTTT
TRBV12-5	-	-	TRBJ2-5	CASGFAETQYF	TGTGCTAGTGGTTTCGCGGAGACCCAGTACTTC
TRBV5-1	-	TRBD1	TRBJ2-1	CASSRAQGQGVRYNEQFF	TGCGCCAGCAGCAGGGCCCAGGGACAGGGGGTCCGATACAATGAGCAGTTCTTC
TRBV27	-	-	TRBJ1-1	CASSWLGPSNTEAFF	TGTGCCAGCAGTTGGTTGGGGCCTTCGAACACTGAAGCTTTCTTT
TRBV4-3	once	-	TRBJ2-5	CASSQDAHLETQYF	TGCGCCAGCAGCCAAGACGCGCACTTGGAGACCCAGTACTTC
TRBV3-1/TRBV3-2	once	-	TRBJ2-7	CASSTDATTVYEQYF	TGTGCCAGCAGCACAGACGCTACCACGGTTTACGAGCAGTACTTC
TRBV6-2/TRBV6-3	few	-	TRBJ2-1	CASSPTRPNNEQFF	TGTGCCAGCAGCCCCACTAGGCCCAACAATGAGCAGTTCTTC
TRBV28	-	TRBD1	TRBJ1-1	CASSHRGGNTEAFF	TGTGCCAGCAGCCACAGGGGGGGAAACACTGAAGCTTTCTTT
TRBV3-1/TRBV3-2	-	TRBD2	TRBJ2-5	CASSQPAGQETQYF	TGTGCCAGCAGCCAACCAGCGGGGCAAGAGACCCAGTACTTC
TRBV2	-	TRBD2	TRBJ2-2	CASSPGSGGTGELFF	TGTGCCAGCAGTCCGGGTAGCGGGGGGACCGGGGAGCTGTTTTTT
TRBV3-1/TRBV3-2	once	-	TRBJ1-5	CASSAGADQPQHF	TGTGCCAGCAGCGCGGGGGCCGATCAGCCCCAGCATTTT